Below, 8 T cell receptor beta chains from the same sample are listed, as sequenced in a study of blood T cell repertoires in COVID-19. Profiling relied on immunoSEQ multiplex PCR, and the TCRdb table lists in-frame clones only, not all of them. There are roughly 140,000 clones in the sample; 84% occur only once, and about 1.5% lies in the top ten. Sequencing used PBMCs or T cells enriched from blood (not recorded which). These receptors came from a woman between 18 and 29 years old who had been exposed to COVID-19.

In this sample, this clone turned up a few times. The chain is built from TRBV12-3 or TRBV12-4 and TRBJ1-2; no firm D call. The V end was cut by 0 bases, the J end by 3 bases, with 2 bases between. The CDR3 totals 12 residues. CDR3 bases: TGTGCCAGCAGTTTAGCCGACTATGGCTACACCTTC. It specifies CASSLADYGYTF.

V and J are TRBV2 and TRBJ1-5; D may be TRBD1 (5 bases). In germline, CDR1 is SNHLY, CDR2 FYNNEI. Trimming left V 6 bases short and J 4 bases short, with 7 bases between. The CDR3 runs to 12 residues. CDR3: CASSSGNQPQHF. In nucleotides, the CDR3 is TGTGCCAGCAGCTCAGGGAATCAGCCCCAGCATTTT.

This chain connects TRBV7-2 to TRBJ2-1, with D unresolved. In germline, CDR1 is SGHTA, CDR2 FQGNSA. The CDR3 is 12 residues long. Trimming took 5 bases from V and 7 from J, leaving 9 bases between them. The CDR3 reads CASSPSWNEQFF. The CDR3 nucleotides read TGTGCCAGCAGCCCGAGCTGGAATGAGCAGTTCTTC.

This clone was observed a handful of times. V gene TRBV6-4 combines with J gene TRBJ2-1; no clear D. Germline CDR1 is MRHNA and CDR2 is SNTAGT. The CDR3 sequence is 13 residues long. V was clipped by 1 base and J by 6 bases, with 7 bases between them. The CDR3 bases are TGTGCCAGCAGTGACTATATCTCCAATGAGCAGTTCTTC. It yields the protein CASSDYISNEQFF.

V is TRBV5-1 and J is TRBJ1-3, with 7 bases matching TRBD1. J gave up 2 bases and V 0 bases, and 8 bases lay outside the gene matches. In germline, CDR1 is SGHRS, CDR2 YFSETQ. The CDR3 has 17 amino acids. CDR3 protein: CASSLGLGQSPGNTIYF. In nucleotides, the CDR3 is TGCGCCAGCAGCTTGGGTTTGGGACAGAGTCCTGGAAACACCATATATTTT.

The chain joins TRBV2 to TRBJ2-5, with D perhaps matching TRBD2 (5 bases). The germline V gene has CDR1 SNHLY and CDR2 FYNNEI. Between the trimmed V and J ends, which lost 9 bases and 2 bases, there was a span of 13 bases. This CDR3 is built from 13 residues. For the CDR3, the DNA is TGTGCCAGTCATATAGCGTTTCAAGAGACCCAGTACTTC. As protein: CASHIAFQETQYF.

The V call is TRBV4-3, the J call TRBJ1-5; TRBD1 matches 7 bases. Germline V CDR1 and CDR2: LGHNA, YSLEER. The ends lost 2 bases at V and 3 bases at J; junction bases unmatched: 4. The CDR3 has 15 amino acids. CDR3 DNA sequence: TGCGCCAGCAGCCAATTAACAGGGGCCAATCAGCCCCAGCATTTT. It specifies CASSQLTGANQPQHF.

V gene TRBV4-3 combines with J gene TRBJ1-5; D might be TRBD1 (5 bases). V was trimmed by 0 bases and J by 1 base, leaving 7 bases between them. There are 15 residues in the CDR3. CDR1 and CDR2 (germline): LGHNA, YSLEER. This CDR3 is CASSQDGGSNQPQHF. The DNA for the CDR3 is TGCGCCAGCAGCCAAGATGGGGGGAGCAATCAGCCCCAGCATTTT.